The 32 T cell receptor beta chains below come from one sample, sequenced in a study of cytomegalovirus exposure and HLA in healthy donors. Vbeta (60) and Jbeta (13) primers were used in the PCR. Clones were read by immunoSEQ multiplex PCR, and TCRdb kept only the in-frame ones, dropping some. The table for this sample gives 100,000 to 150,000 clones. Material: PBMCs. The receptors were sampled from a woman aged 40 to 49 in good health and CMV-seropositive.

The chain has TRBV15 and TRBJ1-5, with D hard to call. This CDR3 is built from 12 residues. Germline loops: CDR1 LNHNV, CDR2 YYDKDF (reference sequence). With 6 bases removed from V and 4 bases from J, the gap between germline ends came to 7 bases. CDR3 in amino acids: CATSIANQPQHF. The CDR3 DNA sequence: TGTGCCACCAGTATCGCGAATCAGCCCCAGCATTTT. Variable domain in full (rest from reference TRBV15 and TRBJ1-5): DAMVIQNPRYQVTQFGKPVTLSCSQTLNHNVMYWYQQKSSQAPKLLFHYYDKDFNNEADTPDNFQSRRPNTSFCFLDIRSPGLGDTAMYLCATSIANQPQHFGDGTRLSIL.

The V call is TRBV28, the J call TRBJ2-3, with 7 nucleotides matching TRBD2. Germline values: CDR1 MDHEN, CDR2 SYDVKM. Trimming took 7 bases from V and 4 from J; bases not matched to a gene: 17. This CDR3 has 17 amino acids. The CDR3: CASTLGVGGGDPDTQYF. Here the CDR3 DNA reads TGTGCCAGCACTCTGGGAGTGGGGGGAGGGGACCCAGATACGCAGTATTTT.

To note about this clone: One junction end does not reproduce the germline sequence, and a read error may be involved. This chain connects TRBV11-1 to TRBJ1-2; D not resolved. Germline V lookup: CDR1 SGHAT, CDR2 FQDESV (reference sequence). The CDR3 sequence is 16 residues long. As DNA, the CDR3 is TGTGCCAGCAGCTTAGCCCCGGAGACCGTCCCATGGAAAGGCGCCTTC. Translated: CASSLAPETVPWKGAF.

This sequence joins TRBV10-3 and TRBJ2-3; 10 positions agree with TRBD2. Germline CDR1 ENHRY, CDR2 SYGVKD. The CDR3 runs 13 residues. V lost 11 bases, J lost 3 bases, and 5 bases stayed unmatched. CDR3 sequence: CAVRLAGTDTQYF. DNA for the CDR3: TGTGCCGTAAGACTAGCGGGTACAGATACGCAGTATTTT.

The rearrangement uses TRBV7-6 and TRBJ2-1; TRBD2 matches 9 bases. The CDR3 consists of 18 residues. V lost 1 base, J lost 0 bases, and 7 bases stayed unmatched. CDR1 SGHVS and CDR2 FNYEAQ come from the germline V gene. The chain's CDR3 is CASSLGVFSGSSYNEQFF. The CDR3 coding sequence is TGTGCCAGCAGCTTAGGGGTGTTTAGCGGGAGCTCCTACAATGAGCAGTTCTTC.

The chain uses TRBV30 and TRBJ2-7; 7 bases fit TRBD1. The CDR3 length is 13 residues. J was trimmed by 3 bases and V by 5 bases; bases with no gene match: 7. From germline, CDR1 is GTSNPN and CDR2 SVGIG (reference sequence). DNA for the CDR3: TGTGCCTGGTCGCCGGGACAGTACTACGAGCAGTACTTC. Protein sequence: CAWSPGQYYEQYF.

The V and J genes are TRBV29-1 and TRBJ2-3; 7 bases fit TRBD1. V was pared by 4 bases and J by 2 bases, with 9 bases of the junction left unmatched. Looked up from germline, CDR1 is SQVTM and CDR2 is ANQGSEA. The CDR3 is 15 residues long. The CDR3, as DNA: TGCAGCGTTGGACAGGGCACGAGGTCCACAGATACGCAGTATTTT. It codes for CSVGQGTRSTDTQYF.

The chain links TRBV25-1 to TRBJ2-1; D is ambiguous. Germline V gene data show CDR1 as MGHDK and CDR2 as SYGVNS. The CDR3 has 15 residues. V dropped 5 bases and J dropped 6 bases, with 17 bases sitting between them. The CDR3 DNA reads as TGTGCCAGCAGTACGACGGAGAACCTGAGCAATGAGCAGTTCTTC. This gives the protein CASSTTENLSNEQFF.

This sequence joins TRBV4-3 and TRBJ2-7; unclear D gene. Per germline, CDR1 LGHNA and CDR2 YSLEER. V was shortened by 1 base and J by 0 bases, with 4 bases between the two germline ends. The CDR3 is 13 residues long. The CDR3 bases are TGCGCCAGCAGCCAAGGCGGCTCCTACGAGCAGTACTTC. This encodes CASSQGGSYEQYF.

V is TRBV4-3 and J is TRBJ2-1; 9 nucleotides match TRBD2. The germline gives CDR1 LGHNA, CDR2 YSLEER. The trim removed 0 bases at V and 6 bases at J, leaving 3 bases unmatched. The CDR3 is 15 residues long. The CDR3 nucleotides are TGCGCCAGCAGCCAAGATGGACTAGCGAGCAATGAGCAGTTCTTC. Protein product: CASSQDGLASNEQFF.

V usage is TRBV5-1 and J usage is TRBJ2-5, with 9 bases that match TRBD2. V lost 1 base, J lost 5 bases, and 12 bases stayed unmatched. CDR1 is SGHRS and CDR2 is YFSETQ in the germline V gene. The CDR3 has 17 amino acids. This CDR3 reads CASSLKVSGRGRETQYF. CDR3 nucleotides: TGCGCCAGCAGCTTGAAGGTTAGCGGGAGAGGTAGGGAGACCCAGTACTTC.

The chain uses TRBV7-9 and TRBJ2-5; maybe TRBD2 (5 bases). Trimming removed 2 bases from V and 5 bases from J, with 15 bases in between. The length of the CDR3 is 15 residues. Germline lookup yields CDR1 SEHNR and CDR2 FQNEAQ (reference sequence). The CDR3 DNA is TGTGCCAGCAGCTTACTGAGGGATCCCCCGGAGACCCAGTACTTC. As protein: CASSLLRDPPETQYF.

The V call is TRBV6-5, the J call TRBJ2-7; 7 bases are shared with TRBD2. The V and J ends lost 6 bases and 0 bases, in that order; junction bases with no gene match: 8. The CDR3 loop spans 15 amino acids. Per the germline V gene, CDR1 is MNHEY and CDR2 is SVGAGI. The CDR3, as DNA: TGTGCCAGCAGGTCACTAGCGCCGAGCTCCTACGAGCAGTACTTC. This codes for CASRSLAPSSYEQYF.

The genes are TRBV6-6 and TRBJ1-1; tentatively, D is TRBD1 (5 bases). CDR1 and CDR2 from the germline V gene are MNHNY and SVGAGI (reference sequence). The V gene lost 7 bases and the J gene lost 7 bases, with 10 bases spanning the gap. The CDR3 is 11 residues long. The CDR3 region is CASKQGSEAFF. The CDR3 DNA reads TGTGCCAGCAAGCAGGGAAGTGAAGCTTTCTTT.

The V call is TRBV18, the J call TRBJ1-1, with D maybe TRBD1 (6 bases). The CDR3 sequence is 13 residues long. V lost 6 bases and J lost 4, with 12 bases in between. Germline V gives CDR1 KGHSH, CDR2 LQKENI. The DNA of the CDR3 is TGTGCCAGCTCGCGACAGGAAATCACTGAAGCTTTCTTT. The encoded protein is CASSRQEITEAFF.

The rearrangement uses TRBV30 and TRBJ2-3; 11 nucleotides agree with TRBD1. This CDR3 is built from 13 residues. Germline V CDR1 and CDR2: GTSNPN, SVGIG (reference sequence). The V gene end was trimmed by 5 bases and the J gene end by 6 bases; junction bases not matched to a gene: 4. The CDR3 DNA sequence: TGTGCCTGGGGTGGACAGGGGGCGGATACGCAGTATTTT. The encoded protein is CAWGGQGADTQYF.

This chain joins TRBV4-2 and TRBJ1-3; D remains ambiguous. The germline V gene has CDR1 LGHNA and CDR2 YNFKEQ. V lost 0 bases and J 4 bases, leaving 10 bases between the germline ends. The CDR3 has 15 residues. For the CDR3, the DNA is TGTGCCAGCAGCCAAGAGTTTCTTTCCGGAAACACCATATATTTT. Translating it yields CASSQEFLSGNTIYF.

This chain uses TRBV7-2 with TRBJ2-5; D possibly corresponds to TRBD1 (6 bases). Deletions cut 1 base from V and 4 bases from J, with 7 bases between. The V gene's germline CDR1 is SGHTA and CDR2 FQGNSA. This CDR3 is 13 amino acids long. CDR3 sequence: CASSLVRGETQYF. CDR3 bases: TGTGCCAGCAGCTTAGTCAGGGGAGAGACCCAGTACTTC.

The chain combines TRBV7-2 with TRBJ1-1; D gene unclear. The germline CDR1 and CDR2 sequences are SGHTA and FQGNSA. The CDR3 loop spans 13 amino acids. Trimming stripped 2 bases from V and 3 bases from J, with 7 bases between. Written as DNA, the CDR3 is TGTGCCAGCAGCTTATCTGAGGACACTGAAGCTTTCTTT. Translated: CASSLSEDTEAFF.

The chain uses TRBV20-1 and TRBJ2-7; no reliable D call. The germline V and J ends were trimmed by 4 bases and 3 bases, with 7 bases remaining between them. The length of the CDR3 is 11 residues. The germline V gene encodes CDR1 DFQATT and CDR2 SNEGSKA (reference sequence). CDR3 sequence: CSANLDYEQYF. Written as DNA, the CDR3 is TGCAGTGCTAACCTAGACTACGAGCAGTACTTC.

The chain combines TRBV4-3 with TRBJ1-3; 11 bases agree with TRBD1. The junction had 3 bases not matched to a gene; V was cut back by 2 bases and J by 3 bases. This CDR3 region has 16 residues. Germline V CDR1 and CDR2: LGHNA, YSLEER. The CDR3 DNA reads as TGCGCCAGCAGCCAATCGGGGACAGGGGGTGGAAACACCATATATTTT. Translation gives CASSQSGTGGGNTIYF.

V usage is TRBV13 and J usage is TRBJ1-2, with D perhaps TRBD1 (5 bases). The CDR3 totals 12 residues. In germline, CDR1 is PRHDT, CDR2 FYEKMQ (reference sequence). V lost 3 bases and J 4 bases, leaving 6 bases between the germline ends. The CDR3 loop is CASSFDSYGYTF. The DNA of the CDR3 is TGTGCCAGCAGCTTTGACAGCTATGGCTACACCTTC.

To note about this clone: A junction end diverges from the germline sequence, so it may reflect a read error. V and J are TRBV7-6 and TRBJ2-5; 9 positions agree with TRBD2. The length of the CDR3 is 16 residues. Germline CDR1 is SGHVS and CDR2 is FNYEAQ. DNA for the CDR3: TGTGCCAGCAGCCTTAGAGGACTAGCGTTTCAAGAGCCCCAGTACTTC. This translates into CASSLRGLAFQEPQYF.

V and J are TRBV21-1 and TRBJ2-7; TRBD1 is the table's D call, not checked against the DNA. TRBV21-1 is a pseudogene segment. The length of the CDR3 is 16 residues. The DNA of the CDR3 is TGTGCCAGCACTGGAGGCCTCCGAGACAGGGCTTTCGAGCAGTACTTC. Protein: CASTGGLRDRAFEQYF.

For the CDR3, the DNA is TGCAGCGTTCTAGGGAGGAGCACAGATACGCAGTATTTT. It specifies CSVLGRSTDTQYF. The genes are TRBV29-1 and TRBJ2-3; tentatively, D is TRBD2 (6 bases). V lost 5 bases to trimming and J lost 0 bases, with 9 bases between them. Germline V lookup: CDR1 SQVTM, CDR2 ANQGSEA. This CDR3 region has 13 residues.

This chain joins TRBV28 and TRBJ2-7; D possibly corresponds to TRBD1 (6 bases). Trimming removed 5 bases at V and 9 bases at J, with 20 bases between. From germline, CDR1 is MDHEN and CDR2 SYDVKM. This CDR3 is built from 14 residues. CDR3 region: CASSPGQRFGPQYF. CDR3 DNA sequence: TGTGCCAGCAGTCCTGGACAGCGCTTCGGGCCGCAGTACTTC.

The V gene is TRBV5-8, the J gene TRBJ2-7; 8 nucleotides align to TRBD1. The J segment lost 4 bases and the V segment lost 3 bases, leaving 6 bases of the junction unmatched. The V gene's germline CDR1 is SGHTS and CDR2 YDEGEE. This CDR3 is 14 amino acids long. The CDR3 is CASSWRTGSYEQYF. For the CDR3, the DNA is TGTGCCAGCAGCTGGAGGACAGGGTCATACGAGCAGTACTTC. Together with reference TRBV5-8 and TRBJ2-7, the CDR3 gives the full variable domain: EAGVTQSPTHLIKTRGQQATLRCSPISGHTSVYWYQQALGLGLQFLLWYDEGEERNRGNFPPRFSGRQFPNYSSELNVNALELEDSALYLCASSWRTGSYEQYFGPGTRLTVT.

The chain combines TRBV18 with TRBJ1-1, with 7 bases that match TRBD1. CDR1 KGHSH and CDR2 LQKENI come from the germline V gene. Trimming took 3 bases from V and 9 from J; bases not matched to a gene: 7. CDR3 length equals 13 residues. The CDR3 bases are TGTGCCAGCTCACCCGGAGGGGGACAGAAAGCTTTCTTT. It translates to CASSPGGGQKAFF.

V usage is TRBV6-5 and J usage is TRBJ2-7; D unresolved. CDR1 is MNHEY and CDR2 is SVGAGI in the germline V gene. The CDR3 covers 12 residues. V was shortened by 4 bases and J by 3 bases, with 7 bases between the two germline ends. DNA for the CDR3: TGTGCCAGCAGTTCCAGAAACTACGAGCAGTACTTC. It encodes CASSSRNYEQYF.

V usage is TRBV5-5 and J usage is TRBJ2-1, with D perhaps TRBD2 (6 bases). Germline V lookup: CDR1 SGHKS, CDR2 YYEKEE (reference sequence). The CDR3 sequence is 15 residues long. Trimming shortened V by 4 bases and J by 7 bases, and 18 bases separated the two germline ends. The CDR3 region has the DNA TGTGCCAGCAGCCACGGGACTCCGCCCTTGAATGAGCAGTTCTTC. The encoded protein is CASSHGTPPLNEQFF.

The V and J genes are TRBV7-6 and TRBJ2-2, with D tentatively TRBD1 (6 bases). Germline-derived CDR1 and CDR2 are SGHVS and FNYEAQ. Trimming cost V 2 bases and J 4 bases, with 11 bases left between them. The CDR3 length is 15 residues. CDR3 loop: CASSLKRGGTGELFF. CDR3 nucleotide sequence: TGTGCCAGCAGCTTAAAGAGAGGGGGCACCGGGGAGCTGTTTTTT. Supplemented by reference TRBV7-6 and TRBJ2-2, the full variable domain reads GAGVSQSPRYKVTKRGQDVALRCDPISGHVSLYWYRQALGQGPEFLTYFNYEAQQDKSGLPNDRFSAERPEGSISTLTIQRTEQRDSAMYRCASSLKRGGTGELFFGEGSRLTVL.

The chain carries TRBV7-3 and TRBJ2-1, with 8 nucleotides matching TRBD2. The CDR3 loop spans 17 amino acids. The J segment lost 1 base and the V segment lost 2 bases, leaving 7 bases of the junction unmatched. CDR1 is SGHTA, CDR2 FQGTGA, per germline. The CDR3: CASSLGGGRSSYNEQFF. In nucleotides, the CDR3 is TGTGCCAGCAGCTTAGGGGGCGGGAGGTCTTCCTACAATGAGCAGTTCTTC.